The source of this TCR beta chain is a study of a mutant IDH1 vaccine in newly diagnosed glioma. Study context: Patients received eight vaccinations in weeks 1, 3, 5, 7, 11, 15, 19, 23. Treated patients, about 60% male and around 40% female, averaged roughly 40 years of age.

The junction had 5 bases not matched to a gene; V was cut back by 4 bases and J by 3 bases. Germline lookup yields CDR1 SGHKS and CDR2 YYEKEE (reference sequence). The CDR3 length is 15 residues. Turning to this clone: No antigen is known for it.

Time point defined: week 5, during vaccination. Vaccine doses each comprised 300 ug of mutant IDH1 20-mer peptide, with topical imiquimod. Some clones are missing from TCRdb's copy, which holds only in-frame ones; the method was immunoSEQ multiplex PCR. This table has 35,000 to 45,000 clones, roughly 76% appearing once. The genes are TRBV5-5 and TRBJ1-4; 8 bases agree with TRBD1. Sequenced material: PBMCs, taken from a glioma patient whose treatment included an IDH1 peptide vaccine. This receptor was taken from a man aged 50-60 years with glioma. This CDR3 is CASSTRQGPNEKLFF. Written as DNA, the CDR3 is TGTGCCAGCAGCACCCGACAGGGGCCTAATGAAAAACTGTTTTTT. The variable domain in full, with the rest retrieved from reference TRBV5-5 and TRBJ1-4, is DAGVTQSPTHLIKTRGQQVTLRCSPISGHKSVSWYQQVLGQGPQFIFQYYEKEERGRGNFPDRFSARQFPNYSSELNVNALLLGDSALYLCASSTRQGPNEKLFFGSGTQLSVL.